This paragraph covers one T cell receptor (beta chain) sequence. What this receptor recognizes is not known. No base-level quality is on record; no much larger clone is a single base apart. This sample was taken from a study of shared T cell receptors in the human thymus (dated by TCRdb to about 2021). Study-wide context: The study examined how self-reactive, shared T-cell receptor alpha chains are generated in the human thymus.

The method was the immunoSEQ multiplex PCR assay. Not all clones reach the TCRdb copy of this immuneACCESS table, which keeps in-frame sequences only. Checked studies attribute under half of the gap to unresolved V genes and leave the rest unexplained. The sample data list about 540,000 clones, and around 78% of these were observed just once. Of the sample, more than 0.01% is held by the ten largest clones. The cysteine opens and the phenylalanine closes a CDR3 of 15 amino acids. The only DNA kept is the CDR3, 45 bases in frame from the first base. In the germline V gene, CDR1 corresponds to SGHTA and CDR2 to FQGNSA. Deletion took 2 bases off V and 0 bases off J, with a span of 7 bases between the germline ends. The sample was also reused in another study, on human thymus T cells. The second study's authors report: The donors were immunologically healthy infants in Finland who had open corrective cardiac surgery for congenital heart defects. The thymus tissue came from surgical resects taken out during corrective cardiac surgery. Usage of V and J gene segments appeared to be biased in both the thymic and the peripheral blood repertoires. According to the related research, thymic TCR repertoires were highly overlapping among unrelated individuals. The study used roughly 8 infant thymus samples plus four related peripheral blood samples to characterize TCR alpha and beta repertoires. The infant donors were about 7 to 250 days old, and the cohort included several males and two females. Thymocytes were freed from the tissue by mechanical means and kept at -70 degrees C as pellets of 10-30 million cells. A QIAsymphony instrument was used to extract genomic DNA from the frozen cell pellets. TCRB and TCRAD loci were amplified from a standardized quantity of quality-controlled genomic DNA using the immunoSEQ multiplex PCR assay. Amplicons spanned the V(D)J region at a length sufficient to cover the CDR3 and identify V and J genes. The commercial immunoSEQ service was used to sequence amplicons on an Illumina platform. Primer bias and sequencing errors were corrected as previously described, and TCRAD and TCRB were defined on the basis of the IMGT database. The repertoires were analysed using immunoSEQ Analyzer 3.0 and VDJTools for basic statistics, V/J segment usage, diversity estimates, rarefaction and pairwise overlap. Diversity was estimated with Chao1, ChaoE, Efron-Thisted, Shannon and inverse Simpson indices, and also on datasets down-sampled to the smallest sample. Repertoire overlap was determined by strict matching of CDR3 nucleotide sequence, V gene and J gene, and Jaccard-based multidimensional scaling clustering was applied. On average, thymus samples gave 750,000 to 950,000 unique TCRB clonotypes, whereas blood samples gave about 84,000.

Sequenced input: thymocytes. This clonotype originated in a boy younger than two with a congenital heart defect. Donor details come from another sample of the same person, matched by shared clones. The chain links TRBV7-2 with TRBJ2-2; the D gene is perhaps TRBD2, from 6 matching bases. The DNA is TGTGCCAGCAGCTTACTAGCGACGAACACCGGGGAGCTGTTTTTT. Its product reads: CASSLLATNTGELFF.